Below, 24 T cell receptor beta chains from the same sample are listed, as sequenced in a study of CD8 T cells in ankylosing spondylitis. Antigen specificity for these receptors is unknown. MiXCR, applied by TCRdb to the 5' RACE reads, yields one record per CDR3 protein. The sample consists of roughly 440,000 distinct CDR3 sequences, under 20% of them appearing once. Study-wide points: There was a TCR beta motif, made of several highly homologous variants, that appeared characteristic of ankylosing spondylitis blood.

Sequenced material: blood, either unsorted or a sorted T cell fraction (not recorded which). Every receptor here comes from a male donor with ankylosing spondylitis.

This clonotype was seen a handful of times. V is TRBV6-2 or TRBV6-3 and J is TRBJ1-5; 9 bases align to TRBD1. The CDR3 has 14 amino acids. Per germline, CDR1 MNHEY and CDR2 SVGEGT. The junction had 2 bases not matched to a gene; V was cut back by 2 bases and J by 6 bases. CDR3: CASSYLTGGQPQHF. CDR3 DNA sequence: TGTGCCAGCAGTTACCTGACAGGGGGTCAGCCCCAGCATTTT.

Only a few counts were recorded for this clonotype. The chain uses TRBV28 and TRBJ1-1; the match to TRBD1 covers 7 bases. Germline V gene sequence: CDR1 MDHEN, CDR2 SYDVKM. The junction had 11 bases not matched to a gene; V was cut back by 6 bases and J by 7 bases. The CDR3 spans 14 residues. This CDR3 is CASSRTGVGGEAFF. In DNA, the CDR3 is TGTGCCAGCAGCCGCACAGGGGTTGGCGGTGAAGCTTTCTTT.

The chain is built from TRBV7-3 and TRBJ2-3, with a weak D call TRBD2 (6 bases). The CDR3 length is 16 residues. Per the germline V gene, CDR1 is SGHTA and CDR2 is FQGTGA. The V end was cut by 0 bases, the J end by 3 bases, with 13 bases between. CDR3 sequence (DNA): TGTGCCAGCAGCTTAACTGGGGGGTCGGCAACAGATACGCAGTATTTT. Translated, it gives CASSLTGGSATDTQYF.

This clonotype was counted between two and nine times. The chain joins TRBV6-2 or TRBV6-3 to TRBJ1-5, with 8 bases aligning to TRBD1. CDR3 length: 14 residues. V shed 6 bases, J shed 5 bases, and the junction held 6 bases outside the gene matches. Looked up from germline, CDR1 is MNHEY and CDR2 is SVGEGT. The CDR3 coding sequence is TGTGCCAGCAGCCAAGACAGGGGATATCAGCCCCAGCATTTT. Amino acid sequence: CASSQDRGYQPQHF.

The V gene is TRBV11-2, the J gene TRBJ2-1, with 7 nucleotides matching TRBD2. The germline V gene encodes CDR1 SGHAT and CDR2 FQNNGV. This CDR3 spans 14 amino acids. V was pared by 6 bases and J by 7 bases, with 9 bases of the junction left unmatched. The CDR3 region is CASRGLLTENEQFF. The CDR3 DNA sequence: TGTGCCAGCAGGGGACTACTCACGGAGAATGAGCAGTTCTTC.

This clonotype was seen a few times. The rearrangement joins TRBV12-3 or TRBV12-4 to TRBJ1-1, with TRBD1 as a possible D gene (5 bases). The CDR3 totals 14 residues. V lost 7 bases and J 0 bases, leaving 12 bases between the germline ends. CDR3 amino acids: CASTSTEMNTEAFF. CDR3 nucleotides: TGTGCCAGCACGTCGACAGAAATGAACACTGAAGCTTTCTTT.

The gene calls are TRBV28 and TRBJ1-5; a possible D gene is TRBD1 (5 bases). The CDR3 covers 19 residues. Looked up from germline, CDR1 is MDHEN and CDR2 is SYDVKM. Trimming pared 7 bases from V and 0 bases from J, leaving 25 bases between. CDR3 sequence (DNA): TGTGCCAGCACTACGGGGCGGAGGAGGGCTGACTATAGCAATCAGCCCCAGCATTTT. The encoded protein is CASTTGRRRADYSNQPQHF.

The J gene is TRBJ2-5, the V gene TRBV3-1; 9 bases match TRBD1. Germline CDR1 and CDR2: LGHDT and YNNKEL (reference sequence). Trimming at V came to 3 bases and at J to 5 bases, leaving 7 bases not matched to a gene. This CDR3 region has 15 residues. The CDR3 coding sequence is TGTGCCAGCAGCCACACCGGACAGGGGACGGAGACCCAGTACTTC. Protein: CASSHTGQGTETQYF.

The table lists this clonotype with many counts. The chain couples TRBV5-1 to TRBJ2-7; weak D call: TRBD1 (6 bases). CDR3 length: 12 residues. The ends were cut back, 4 bases at V and 5 bases at J, with 10 bases in the middle. Germline V gene data show CDR1 as SGHRS and CDR2 as YFSETQ. Here the CDR3 DNA reads TGCGCCAGCAGCCTACAGGGCAACGAGCAGTACTTC. Translated, it gives CASSLQGNEQYF.

This clonotype has ten or more counts. The rearrangement links TRBV29-1 to TRBJ2-1; 7 nucleotides match TRBD2. The germline gives CDR1 SQVTM, CDR2 ANQGSEA. There are 14 residues in the CDR3. V was pared by 7 bases and J by 6 bases, with 12 bases of the junction left unmatched. CDR3: CSGRFGSGLNEQFF. CDR3 in DNA: TGCAGCGGTAGGTTTGGTAGCGGGCTCAATGAGCAGTTCTTC.

This clonotype appeared many times. The rearrangement links TRBV12-3 or TRBV12-4 to TRBJ1-5, with 10 bases that match TRBD1. V was clipped by 4 bases and J by 7 bases; unmatched bases: 4. This CDR3 comprises 14 residues. The CDR3 nucleotides are TGTGCCAGCAGTTACGGGACAGGGGACCAGCCCCAGCATTTT. Protein product: CASSYGTGDQPQHF.

Points on this clonotype: Possible read error: a much larger clone is one base away. Here the CDR3 reads CASSRGTENTEALF. DNA for the CDR3: TGTGCCAGCAGTCGAGGAACGGAGAACACTGAAGCTCTCTTT. J is TRBJ1-1 and V is TRBV12-3 or TRBV12-4; D is undetermined. This CDR3 contains 14 residues.

This chain uses TRBV6-1 with TRBJ1-4; tentative D call: TRBD1 (5 bases). Per the germline V gene, CDR1 is MNHNS and CDR2 is SASEGT. V lost 7 bases and J 7 bases, leaving 13 bases between the germline ends. The length of the CDR3 is 13 residues. The CDR3 DNA sequence: TGTGCCAGCACTCGGGGGTCGGGTGAAAAACTGTTTTTT. Its protein is CASTRGSGEKLFF.

This clonotype has more than one count but fewer than ten. The rearrangement uses TRBV27 and TRBJ1-5, with D hard to call. Trimming pared 0 bases from V and 0 bases from J, leaving 12 bases between. The germline V gene has CDR1 MNHEY and CDR2 SMNVEV (reference sequence). The CDR3 is 17 residues long. This CDR3 reads CASSLSPARYSNQPQHF. The CDR3 region has the DNA TGTGCCAGCAGTTTATCCCCCGCCAGGTATAGCAATCAGCCCCAGCATTTT.

This clonotype was seen more than once but under ten times. The chain is built from TRBV30 and TRBJ2-7, with TRBD2 matching over 8 bases. The CDR3 covers 13 residues. The V gene's germline CDR1 is GTSNPN and CDR2 SVGIG (reference sequence). The ends lost 5 bases at V and 3 bases at J; junction bases unmatched: 6. The CDR3 loop is CAWHPGLGYEQYF. CDR3 sequence (DNA): TGTGCCTGGCACCCGGGACTAGGCTACGAGCAGTACTTC.

The sample holds many counts of this clonotype. This rearrangement joins TRBV3-1 to TRBJ2-7; no clear D gene. Trimming removed 4 bases from V and 1 base from J, with 17 bases in between. CDR1 is LGHDT, CDR2 YNNKEL, per germline (reference sequence). This CDR3 contains 16 residues. The CDR3 reads CASSLRRHQYSYEQYF. The CDR3 region has the DNA TGTGCCAGCAGCCTCCGCCGACACCAGTATTCCTACGAGCAGTACTTC.

This clonotype was counted only a few times. The DNA is omitted, as the CDR3 cannot be located on it reliably, and the CDR3 follows TCRdb's listing. V gene TRBV3-1 combines with J gene TRBJ2-2. Germline CDR1 is LGHDT and CDR2 is YNNKEL (reference sequence). The CDR3 region is 17 residues in length, termini included. The CDR3 sequence is CASSHLGSANTGELFFF.

This clonotype was seen a few times. The chain has TRBV11-2 and TRBJ2-3; D not certain. Per the germline V gene, CDR1 is SGHAT and CDR2 is FQNNGV. The ends were cut back, 1 base at V and 6 bases at J, with 11 bases in the middle. This CDR3 is 14 amino acids long. CDR3 sequence: CASSLVLGRDTQYF. The DNA of the CDR3 is TGTGCCAGCAGCTTAGTGCTGGGTAGGGATACGCAGTATTTT.

This rearrangement joins TRBV5-1 to TRBJ1-2; D not certain. From germline, CDR1 is SGHRS and CDR2 YFSETQ. Trimming cost V 5 bases and J 0 bases, with 14 bases left between them. The CDR3 consists of 15 residues. In DNA form, the CDR3 reads TGCGCCAGCAGTGTCTCTACGAAAGCTAACTATGGCTACACCTTC. Residues: CASSVSTKANYGYTF.

The chain is built from TRBV5-6 and TRBJ2-2, with D tentatively TRBD2 (7 bases). The germline V gene encodes CDR1 SGHDT and CDR2 YYEEEE. The CDR3 is 14 residues long. V lost 8 bases and J 4 bases, leaving 15 bases between the germline ends. The CDR3, as DNA: TGTGCCAGTAGGCCTCGGGGGGCCACCGGGGAGCTGTTTTTT. Translating it yields CASRPRGATGELFF.

The V call is TRBV5-1, the J call TRBJ2-7; TRBD2 matches at 11 bases. In germline, CDR1 is SGHRS, CDR2 YFSETQ. CDR3 length: 15 amino acids. V gave up 2 bases and J gave up 0 bases; unmatched junction bases: 1. The CDR3 sequence: CASSLTSGSSYEQYF. CDR3 DNA: TGCGCCAGCAGCTTAACTAGCGGGAGCTCCTACGAGCAGTACTTC.

This clonotype was counted only a few times. The DNA of the CDR3 is TGTGCCAGCAGTTTCTTGTCGGGATCCGAGCAGTACTTC. Translating it yields CASSFLSGSEQYF. The rearrangement uses TRBV27 and TRBJ2-7, with D maybe TRBD2 (5 bases). Trimming took 3 bases from V and 6 from J, leaving 12 bases between them. Germline lookup yields CDR1 MNHEY and CDR2 SMNVEV (reference sequence). The length of the CDR3 is 13 residues.

The chain uses TRBV19 and TRBJ1-2, with TRBD1 as a possible D gene (6 bases). The CDR3 totals 14 residues. The germline V gene has CDR1 LNHDA and CDR2 SQIVND (reference sequence). The V gene lost 6 bases and the J gene lost 2 bases, with 13 bases spanning the gap. The CDR3 loop reads CASRPYGTNYGYTF. The CDR3 nucleotides read TGTGCCAGTAGGCCATACGGGACAAACTATGGCTACACCTTC.

The genes are TRBV20-1 and TRBJ2-7; D may match TRBD1 or TRBD2 (5 bases each). Germline assignment: CDR1 DFQATT and CDR2 SNEGSKA (reference sequence). V was cut by 7 bases and J by 1 base, with 11 bases left in between. The CDR3 spans 12 residues. The CDR3 reads CSVGRPSYEQYF. The CDR3 nucleotides read TGCAGTGTGGGACGTCCTTCCTACGAGCAGTACTTC.